The source of this T cell receptor (beta chain) is a study of blood T cell repertoires in COVID-19 (dated by TCRdb to the early 2020s). Study-wide context: Collaborator samples came from the United States, Italy and Spain and covered acute and convalescent phases of COVID-19. Samples came from the ongoing ImmuneRACE study (first 160 participants) plus 1,254 subjects from 6 global collaborators. Deeply sampled blood TCRbeta repertoires from subjects exposed to, actively infected with, or recovered from COVID-19 were included in the dataset. The repertoires were released in a freely available public database meant as a resource for research on the immune response to SARS-CoV-2. The prospective study material was composed of cDNA or gDNA derived from T cells, B-cell-depleted T cells, or PBMCs. Sample metadata almost always included a de-identified subject ID, COVID-19 status, age in years and sex. Where HLA class I and class II types were available, the types were taken from metadata supplied by the sample provider, not from assay-based typing.

Here is what the overall study found, with its caveats: How much clinical and demographic metadata was included differed by source and by participant, and the metadata was provided uncurated.

TCRbeta CDR3 regions were amplified from genomic DNA by means of the immunoSEQ Assay, a bias-controlled multiplex PCR. As for the authors' bioinformatics: Nucleated cell counts per sample were estimated from amplification of reference gene primers within the assay. Sequence reads were collapsed and filtered to measure the absolute abundance of every unique TCRbeta CDR3 rearrangement. For each sample, productive Simpson clonality was calculated by taking the square root of Simpson's diversity index across productive rearrangements. Held by TCRdb, this immuneACCESS table contains in-frame sequences only and omits some clones. Under half of the omission traces to an unresolved V gene where checked; the cause of the rest is unknown. The V and J calls and clone size are taken from that table; D and trimming were inferred from the DNA. In this sample the table shows approximately 67,000 clones, around 87% of which occur a single time. The top ten clones comprise more than 5% of the sample.

The collaborating institutions used their own protocols to collect whole blood in K2EDTA tubes. Collaborator samples were shipped for TCRbeta analysis as frozen whole blood, isolated PBMCs, or DNA extracted from either sample type. Counted from cysteine to phenylalanine, this CDR3 has 14 amino acids. Only CDR3 DNA is held: 42 bases, read in frame from base 1. Trimming takes 4 bases from V and 5 bases from J, and the germline ends sit 14 bases apart. CDR1 is given as ENHRY and CDR2 as SYGVKD, both from the germline V gene. Of note for this clone: Its antigen target is currently unknown. Base quality data are lacking; no much larger clone is found one base away.

The chain was built from TRBV10-3 and TRBJ1-1; no confident D gene assignment can be made. Sample: peripheral blood. This clonotype was obtained from a man between 45 and 60 years old with active COVID-19. The nucleotide sequence reads TGTGCCATCAGTGCTAGGAGGGATAATACTGAAGCTTTCTTT. This gives the protein CAISARRDNTEAFF.